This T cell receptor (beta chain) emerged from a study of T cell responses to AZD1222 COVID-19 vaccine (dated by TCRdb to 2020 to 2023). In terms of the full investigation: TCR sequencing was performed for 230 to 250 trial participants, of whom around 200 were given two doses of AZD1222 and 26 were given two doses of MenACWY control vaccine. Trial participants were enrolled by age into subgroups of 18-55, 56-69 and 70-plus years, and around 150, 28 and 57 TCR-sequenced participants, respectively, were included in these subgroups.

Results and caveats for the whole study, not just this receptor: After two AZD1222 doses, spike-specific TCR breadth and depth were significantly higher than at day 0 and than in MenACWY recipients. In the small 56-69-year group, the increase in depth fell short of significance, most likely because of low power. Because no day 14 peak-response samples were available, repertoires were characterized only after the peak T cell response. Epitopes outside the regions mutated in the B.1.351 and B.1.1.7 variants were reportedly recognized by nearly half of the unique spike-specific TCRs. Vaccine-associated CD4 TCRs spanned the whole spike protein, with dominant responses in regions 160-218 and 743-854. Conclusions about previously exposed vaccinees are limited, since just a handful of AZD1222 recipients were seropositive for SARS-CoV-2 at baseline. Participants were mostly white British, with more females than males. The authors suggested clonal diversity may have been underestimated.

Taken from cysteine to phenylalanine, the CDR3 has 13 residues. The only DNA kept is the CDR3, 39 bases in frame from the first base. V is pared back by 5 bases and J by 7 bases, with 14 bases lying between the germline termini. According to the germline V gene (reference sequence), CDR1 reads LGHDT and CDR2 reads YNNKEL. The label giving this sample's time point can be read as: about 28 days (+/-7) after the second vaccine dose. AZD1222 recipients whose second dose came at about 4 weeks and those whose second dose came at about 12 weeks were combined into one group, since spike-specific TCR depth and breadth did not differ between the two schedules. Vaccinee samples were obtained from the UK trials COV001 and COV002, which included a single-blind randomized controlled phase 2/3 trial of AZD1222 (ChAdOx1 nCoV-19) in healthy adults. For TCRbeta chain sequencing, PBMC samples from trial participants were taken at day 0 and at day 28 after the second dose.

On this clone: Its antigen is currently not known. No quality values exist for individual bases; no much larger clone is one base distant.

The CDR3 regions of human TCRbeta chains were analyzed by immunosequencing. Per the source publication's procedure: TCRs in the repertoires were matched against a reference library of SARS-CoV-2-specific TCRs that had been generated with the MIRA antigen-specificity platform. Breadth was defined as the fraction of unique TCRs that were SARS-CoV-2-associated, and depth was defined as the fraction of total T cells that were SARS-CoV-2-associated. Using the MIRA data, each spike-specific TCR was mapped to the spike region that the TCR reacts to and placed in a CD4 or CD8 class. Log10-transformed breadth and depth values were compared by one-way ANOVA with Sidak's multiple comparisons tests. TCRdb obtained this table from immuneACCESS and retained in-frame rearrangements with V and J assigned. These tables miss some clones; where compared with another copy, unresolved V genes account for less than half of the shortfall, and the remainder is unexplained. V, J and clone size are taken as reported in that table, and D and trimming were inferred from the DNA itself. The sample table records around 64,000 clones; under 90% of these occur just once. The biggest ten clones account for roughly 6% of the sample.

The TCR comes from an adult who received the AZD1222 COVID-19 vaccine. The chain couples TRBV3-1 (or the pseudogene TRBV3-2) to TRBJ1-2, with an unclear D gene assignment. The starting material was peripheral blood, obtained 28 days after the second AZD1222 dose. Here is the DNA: TGTGCCAGCAGCTACCGACGCGGCGGTGGCTACACCTTC. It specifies CASSYRRGGGYTF.